Given below is one TCR beta chain in context. Its antigen is undetermined. The CDR3 consists of 14 residues. Germline-derived CDR1 and CDR2 are SQVTM and ANQGSEA. V was clipped by 6 bases and J by 0 bases, with 12 bases between them. Generated by immunoSEQ multiplex PCR, the TCRdb table keeps only in-frame clones and is missing some. Here the sample spans roughly 170,000 clones, 65% to 85% being singletons. The data are from a study of cytomegalovirus exposure and HLA in healthy donors. On the study more broadly: The approximately 120 validation repertoires matched the roughly 670 first-cohort repertoires in platform, a later analysis reported.

Notes on the study in general: The classifier, whose performance was assessed in both the original and validation cohorts, reportedly diagnosed cytomegalovirus status with high specificity and sensitivity. Subsequent analysis of the approximately 110 validation repertoires found a tendency for first-cohort TCR clusters to co-occur. Cytomegalovirus association was listed for under 200 TCR beta chains.

The V gene is TRBV29-1, the J gene TRBJ1-3; a possible D gene is TRBD1 (5 bases). This sequence originates from a woman under 30 in good health and CMV-seropositive. Sequenced material: PBMCs. CDR3 region: CSVITGDSGNTIYF. For the CDR3, the DNA is TGCAGCGTGATAACGGGGGACTCTGGAAACACCATATATTTT.